A selection of T cell receptor beta chains follows, all from one sample in a study of blood T cells in healthy people across ages. One entry per CDR3 protein, called by TCRdb with MiXCR from the 5' RACE reads. The table includes fewer than 800,000 distinct CDR3 sequences, around 48% detected once. The sequenced material came from blood. The receptors were gathered from a woman aged 55-69 years in good health. The CDR3 runs from the conserved cysteine through the conserved F or W.

16,TRBJ2-3,TRBV7-9,CASSPSSGASTDTQYF
16,TRBJ2-7,TRBV5-6,CASSLGPSSPQYEQYF
13,TRBJ2-4,TRBV20-1,CSARDEGGDIQYF
13,TRBJ2-1,TRBV20-1,CSAGDLIGSEQFF
14,TRBJ2-1,TRBV28,CASSAWDRGGEQFF
12,TRBJ2-5,TRBV7-2,CASSLVRETQYF
13,TRBJ2-5,TRBV28,CASSLSGFETQYF
12,TRBJ2-7,TRBV5-6,CASSLGNQEQYF
17,TRBJ2-5,TRBV7-2,CASSHLVRTVDRVAQYF
15,TRBJ1-5,TRBV20-1,CSASRTANSNQPQHF
15,TRBJ2-1,TRBV9,CASSLLLARNNEQFF
13,TRBJ1-1,TRBV29-1,CSVRTGGGTEAFF
15,TRBJ2-1,TRBV5-1,CASRVEDFAYNEQFF
15,TRBJ1-4,TRBV24-1,CATSDTRGPNEKLFF
15,TRBJ2-1,TRBV7-2,CASSPALGLYNEQFF
13,TRBJ1-5,TRBV12-3/TRBV12-4,CASSGSGNQPQHF
16,TRBJ2-3,TRBV15,CATSPGPGLITDTQYF
14,TRBJ1-2,TRBV20-1,CSASPTGGGYGYTF
13,TRBJ2-7,TRBV3-1,CASSQGGEYEQYF
13,TRBJ2-1,TRBV6-5,CASSNRGLNEQFF
12,TRBJ2-1,TRBV10-3,CAISGSNNEQFF
14,TRBJ2-4,TRBV29-1,CSIYTGQGAWEQYF
15,TRBJ2-2,TRBV19,CASSPRRSDTGELFF
12,TRBJ2-7,TRBV5-1,CASSAGDYEQYF
14,TRBJ1-2,TRBV19,CASSPPGRVSGYTF
16,TRBJ2-1,TRBV7-9,CASSRLAGGPGNEQFF
14,TRBJ1-4,TRBV12-3/TRBV12-4,CASSLKGSNEKLFF
15,TRBJ2-1,TRBV24-1,CATTAGDSADNEQFF
14,TRBJ2-7,TRBV29-1,CSVGGTGRRGVQYF
16,TRBJ2-1,TRBV11-2,CASSSLRDGRYNEQFF
14,TRBJ2-5,TRBV20-1,CSARGARNYNEQYF
16,TRBJ2-5,TRBV20-1,CSAIVSGRSRQETQYF
13,TRBJ2-1,TRBV4-3,CASSEGGAYEQFF
15,TRBJ2-7,TRBV7-9,CASSPAIGKAYEQYF
15,TRBJ1-1,TRBV20-1,CSARDAGGVNTEAFF
20,TRBJ1-1,TRBV12-3/TRBV12-4,CASSPPDLTDNLSWGTEAFF
11,TRBJ2-5,TRBV29-1,CSSRDYNEQYF
15,TRBJ2-1,TRBV29-1,CSVGWGGDSYNEQFF
13,TRBJ2-5,TRBV15,CATQHGRQETQYF
12,TRBJ2-7,TRBV28,CASRDSAYEQYF
14,TRBJ1-5,TRBV2,CASTQGTSVQPQHF
14,TRBJ2-2,TRBV27,CASRGLGGTGELFF
23,TRBJ2-1,TRBV4-3,CASSQVWREGLAGTRPSYNEQFF
18,TRBJ2-1,TRBV20-1,CSARGGLAGGPTYNEQFF
14,TRBJ1-2,TRBV18,CASSPIDRDYGYTF
15,TRBJ2-1,TRBV7-3,CASSLTSGSGAEQFF
15,NA,TRBV7-2,CASSLARGKYNEQYF
10,TRBJ1-2,TRBV6-6,CASRRERYTF
15,TRBJ2-7,TRBV20-1,CSANTASGSNYEQYF
16,NA,TRBV5-6,CASCLYTGFFQETQYF
11,TRBJ2-7,TRBV29-1,CSVEGTYEQYF
15,TRBJ1-4,TRBV20-1,CSARGSRTGYEKLFF
14,TRBJ2-4,TRBV27,CASSPGQGTGEQYF
13,TRBJ1-6,TRBV20-1,CSAKGQGGSPLHF
14,TRBJ2-5,TRBV4-2,CASGAGGKQETQYF